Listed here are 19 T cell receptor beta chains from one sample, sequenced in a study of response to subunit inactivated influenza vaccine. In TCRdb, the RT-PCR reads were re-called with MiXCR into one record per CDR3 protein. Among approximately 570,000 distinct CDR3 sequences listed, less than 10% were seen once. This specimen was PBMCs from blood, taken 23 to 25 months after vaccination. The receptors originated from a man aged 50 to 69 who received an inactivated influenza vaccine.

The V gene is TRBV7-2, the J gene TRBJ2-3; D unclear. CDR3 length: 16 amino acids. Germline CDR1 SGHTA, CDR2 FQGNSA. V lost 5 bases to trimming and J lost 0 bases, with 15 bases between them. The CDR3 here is CASSRGASRSTDTQYF. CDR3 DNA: TGTGCCAGCAGCCGCGGCGCGTCCCGCAGCACAGATACGCAGTATTTT.

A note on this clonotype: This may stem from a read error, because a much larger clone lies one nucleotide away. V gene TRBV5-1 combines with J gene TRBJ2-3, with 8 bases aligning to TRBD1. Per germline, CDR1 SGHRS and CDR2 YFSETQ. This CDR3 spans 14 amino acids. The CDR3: CASSPGQEGDKQYF. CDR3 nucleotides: TGCGCCAGCAGCCCGGGACAGGAGGGAGATAAGCAGTATTTT.

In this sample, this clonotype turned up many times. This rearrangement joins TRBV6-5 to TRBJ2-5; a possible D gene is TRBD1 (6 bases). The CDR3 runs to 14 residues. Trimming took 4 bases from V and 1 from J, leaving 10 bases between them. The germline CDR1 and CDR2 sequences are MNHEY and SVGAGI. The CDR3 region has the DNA TGTGCCAGCAGTTCCGGACAGCTCCAAGAGACCCAGTACTTC. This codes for CASSSGQLQETQYF.

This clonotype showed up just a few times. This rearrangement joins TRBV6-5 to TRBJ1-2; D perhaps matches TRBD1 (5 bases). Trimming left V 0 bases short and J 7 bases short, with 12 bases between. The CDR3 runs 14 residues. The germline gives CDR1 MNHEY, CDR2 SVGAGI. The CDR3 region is CASSYSGGVGGYTF. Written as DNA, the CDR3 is TGTGCCAGCAGTTACTCTGGGGGAGTTGGTGGCTACACCTTC.

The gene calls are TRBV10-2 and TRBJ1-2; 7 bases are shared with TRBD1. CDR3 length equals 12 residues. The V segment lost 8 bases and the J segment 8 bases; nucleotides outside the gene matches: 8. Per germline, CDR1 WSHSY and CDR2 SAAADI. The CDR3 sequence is CASWTGYGGYTF. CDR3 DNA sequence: TGCGCCAGCTGGACAGGATATGGGGGCTACACCTTC.

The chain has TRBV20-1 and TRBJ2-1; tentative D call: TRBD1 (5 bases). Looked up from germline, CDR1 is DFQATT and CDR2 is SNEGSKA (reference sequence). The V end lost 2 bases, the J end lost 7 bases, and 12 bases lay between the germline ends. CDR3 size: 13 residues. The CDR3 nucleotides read TGCAGTGCTAGACAGGGCGAAACAAATGAGCAGTTCTTC. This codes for CSARQGETNEQFF.

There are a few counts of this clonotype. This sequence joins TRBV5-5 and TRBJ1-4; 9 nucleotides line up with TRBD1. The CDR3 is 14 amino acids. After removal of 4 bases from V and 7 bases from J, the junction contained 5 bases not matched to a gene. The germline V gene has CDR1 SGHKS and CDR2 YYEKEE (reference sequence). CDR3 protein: CASSGQGYSEKLFF. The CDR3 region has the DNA TGTGCCAGCAGCGGACAGGGGTATTCTGAAAAACTGTTTTTT. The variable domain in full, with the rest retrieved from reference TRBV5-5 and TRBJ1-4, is DAGVTQSPTHLIKTRGQQVTLRCSPISGHKSVSWYQQVLGQGPQFIFQYYEKEERGRGNFPDRFSARQFPNYSSELNVNALLLGDSALYLCASSGQGYSEKLFFGSGTQLSVL.

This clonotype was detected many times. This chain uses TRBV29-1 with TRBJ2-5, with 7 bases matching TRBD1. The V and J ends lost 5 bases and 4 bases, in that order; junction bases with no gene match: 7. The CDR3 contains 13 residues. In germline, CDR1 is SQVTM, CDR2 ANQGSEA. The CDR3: CSVTTPGGETQYF. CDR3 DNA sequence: TGCAGCGTTACTACCCCAGGGGGAGAGACCCAGTACTTC.

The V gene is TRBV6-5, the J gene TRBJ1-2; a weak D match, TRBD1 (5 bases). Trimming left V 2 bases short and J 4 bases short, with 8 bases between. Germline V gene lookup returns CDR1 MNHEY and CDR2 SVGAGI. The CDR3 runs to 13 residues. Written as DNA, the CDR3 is TGTGCCAGCAGTTACGAGGGGTTCTATGGCTACACCTTC. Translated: CASSYEGFYGYTF.

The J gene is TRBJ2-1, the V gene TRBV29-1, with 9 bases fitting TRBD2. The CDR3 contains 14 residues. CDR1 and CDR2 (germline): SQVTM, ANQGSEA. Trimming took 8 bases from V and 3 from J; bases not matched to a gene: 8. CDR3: CSSQLAGNYNEQFF. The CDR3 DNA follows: TGCAGCTCGCAGCTAGCGGGAAACTACAATGAGCAGTTCTTC.

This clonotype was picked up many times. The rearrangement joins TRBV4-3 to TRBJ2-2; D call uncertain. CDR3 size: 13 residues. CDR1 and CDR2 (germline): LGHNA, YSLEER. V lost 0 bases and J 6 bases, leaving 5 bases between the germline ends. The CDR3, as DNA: TGCGCCAGCAGCCAAGATAGGGCCGGGGAGCTGTTTTTT. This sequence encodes CASSQDRAGELFF.

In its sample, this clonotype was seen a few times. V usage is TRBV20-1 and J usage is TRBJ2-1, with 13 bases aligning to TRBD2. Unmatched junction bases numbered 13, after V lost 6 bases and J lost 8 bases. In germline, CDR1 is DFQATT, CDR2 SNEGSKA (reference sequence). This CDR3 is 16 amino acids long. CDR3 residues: CSAPRPGLAGSHEQFF. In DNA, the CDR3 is TGCAGTGCCCCTCGTCCGGGACTAGCGGGGTCCCATGAGCAGTTCTTC.

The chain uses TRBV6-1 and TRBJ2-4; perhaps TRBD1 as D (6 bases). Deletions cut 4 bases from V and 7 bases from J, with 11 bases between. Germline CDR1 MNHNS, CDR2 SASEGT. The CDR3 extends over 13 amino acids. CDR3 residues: CASSVQGDNIQYF. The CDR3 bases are TGTGCCAGCAGTGTACAGGGAGATAACATTCAGTACTTC.

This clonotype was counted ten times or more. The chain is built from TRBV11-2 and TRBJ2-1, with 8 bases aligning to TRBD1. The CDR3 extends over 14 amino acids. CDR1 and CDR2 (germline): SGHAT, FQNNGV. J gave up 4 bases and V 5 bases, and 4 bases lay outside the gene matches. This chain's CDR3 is CASSTDRGYNEQFF. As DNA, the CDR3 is TGTGCCAGCAGCACAGACAGGGGATACAATGAGCAGTTCTTC. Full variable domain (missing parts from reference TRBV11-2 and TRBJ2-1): EAGVAQSPRYKIIEKRQSVAFWCNPISGHATLYWYQQILGQGPKLLIQFQNNGVVDDSQLPKDRFSAERLKGVDSTLKIQPAKLEDSAVYLCASSTDRGYNEQFFGPGTRLTVL.

The CDR3 reads CSARPQGTYEQYF. The DNA of the CDR3 is TGCAGTGCTAGACCACAGGGAACCTACGAGCAGTACTTC. The V and J genes are TRBV20-1 and TRBJ2-7; TRBD1 is a possible D gene (6 bases). Per germline, CDR1 DFQATT and CDR2 SNEGSKA (reference sequence). V was shortened by 2 bases and J by 2 bases, with 10 bases between the two germline ends. The CDR3 has 13 amino acids.

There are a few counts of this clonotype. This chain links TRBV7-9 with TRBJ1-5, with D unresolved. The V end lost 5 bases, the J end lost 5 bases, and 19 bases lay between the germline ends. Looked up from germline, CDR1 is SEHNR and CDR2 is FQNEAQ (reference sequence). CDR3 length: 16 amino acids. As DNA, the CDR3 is TGTGCCAGCAGCCCAGGCCTCGGGTCCTCATATCAGCCCCAGCATTTT. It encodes CASSPGLGSSYQPQHF.

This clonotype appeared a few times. CDR3 coding DNA: TGTGCCAGCAGTTACTCCCGGGAGAAGCAGTTCTTC. Encoded protein: CASSYSREKQFF. V gene TRBV6-5 combines with J gene TRBJ2-1; D is possibly TRBD2 (6 bases). The CDR3 totals 12 residues. Trimming cost V 0 bases and J 11 bases, with 8 bases left between them. Germline CDR1 and CDR2: MNHEY and SVGAGI.

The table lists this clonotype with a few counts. The CDR3 loop reads CASSFQDLGGYTF. Here the CDR3 DNA reads TGTGCCAGCAGCTTCCAGGACCTTGGGGGCTACACCTTC. The chain links TRBV7-6 to TRBJ1-2; no firm D call. In germline, CDR1 is SGHVS, CDR2 FNYEAQ. The CDR3 covers 13 residues. Deletions cut 3 bases from V and 8 bases from J, with 13 bases between.

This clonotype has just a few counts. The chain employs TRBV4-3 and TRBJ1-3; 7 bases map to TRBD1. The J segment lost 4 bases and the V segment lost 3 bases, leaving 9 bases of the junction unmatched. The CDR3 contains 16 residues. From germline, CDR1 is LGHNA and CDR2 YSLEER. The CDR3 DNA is TGCGCCAGCAGCCAGAGTAAGGGGGCGCGGGGAAACACCATATATTTT. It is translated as CASSQSKGARGNTIYF.